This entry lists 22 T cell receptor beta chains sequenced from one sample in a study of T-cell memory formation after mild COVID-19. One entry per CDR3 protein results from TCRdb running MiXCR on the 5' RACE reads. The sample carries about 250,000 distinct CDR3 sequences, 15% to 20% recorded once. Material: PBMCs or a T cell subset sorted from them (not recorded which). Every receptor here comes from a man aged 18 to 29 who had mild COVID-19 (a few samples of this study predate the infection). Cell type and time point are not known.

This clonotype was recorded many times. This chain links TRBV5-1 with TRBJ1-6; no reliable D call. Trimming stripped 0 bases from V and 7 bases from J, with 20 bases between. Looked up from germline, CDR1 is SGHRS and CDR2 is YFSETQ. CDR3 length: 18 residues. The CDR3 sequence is CASSLEAGRYLQNSPLHF. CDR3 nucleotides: TGCGCCAGCAGCTTGGAGGCGGGCAGGTATCTTCAGAATTCACCCCTCCACTTT.

The CDR3 DNA sequence: TGTGCCAGCAGCTTTACGGGGAATGAAAAACTGTTTTTT. Protein sequence: CASSFTGNEKLFF. The chain joins TRBV7-9 to TRBJ1-4; D is unclear. Trimming stripped 3 bases from V and 5 bases from J, with 7 bases between. Germline CDR1 reads SEHNR; CDR2 reads FQNEAQ (reference sequence). The CDR3 runs to 13 residues. The variable domain in full, with the rest retrieved from reference TRBV7-9 and TRBJ1-4, is DTGVSQNPRHKITKRGQNVTFRCDPISEHNRLYWYRQTLGQGPEFLTYFQNEAQLEKSRLLSDRFSAERPKGSFSTLEIQRTEQGDSAMYLCASSFTGNEKLFFGSGTQLSVL.

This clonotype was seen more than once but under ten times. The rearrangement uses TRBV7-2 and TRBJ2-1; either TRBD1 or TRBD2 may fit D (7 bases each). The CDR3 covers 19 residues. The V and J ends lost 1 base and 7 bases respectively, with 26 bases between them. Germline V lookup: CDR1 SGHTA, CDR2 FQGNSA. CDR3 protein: CASSLVGPGGGLLKNEQFF. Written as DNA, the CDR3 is TGTGCCAGCAGCTTAGTCGGGCCAGGGGGGGGATTACTAAAGAATGAGCAGTTCTTC.

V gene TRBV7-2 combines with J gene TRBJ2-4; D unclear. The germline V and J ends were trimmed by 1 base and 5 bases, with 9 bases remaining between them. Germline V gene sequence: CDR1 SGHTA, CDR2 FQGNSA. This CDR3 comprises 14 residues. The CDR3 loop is CASSLGRAQNIQYF. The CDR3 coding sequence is TGTGCCAGCAGCTTAGGAAGGGCCCAAAACATTCAGTACTTC.

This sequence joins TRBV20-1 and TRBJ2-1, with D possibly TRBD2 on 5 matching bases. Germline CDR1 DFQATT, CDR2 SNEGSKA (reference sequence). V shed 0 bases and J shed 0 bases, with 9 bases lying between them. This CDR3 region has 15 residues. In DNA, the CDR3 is TGCAGTGCTAGAGATTATGGGAGCTCCTACAATGAGCAGTTCTTC. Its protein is CSARDYGSSYNEQFF.

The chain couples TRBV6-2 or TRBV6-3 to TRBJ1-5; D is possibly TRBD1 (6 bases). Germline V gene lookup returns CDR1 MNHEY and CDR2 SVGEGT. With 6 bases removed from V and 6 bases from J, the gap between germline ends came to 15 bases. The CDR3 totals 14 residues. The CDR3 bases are TGTGCCAGCAGGCATCAGGGGCCCGCTCAGCCCCAGCATTTT. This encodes CASRHQGPAQPQHF.

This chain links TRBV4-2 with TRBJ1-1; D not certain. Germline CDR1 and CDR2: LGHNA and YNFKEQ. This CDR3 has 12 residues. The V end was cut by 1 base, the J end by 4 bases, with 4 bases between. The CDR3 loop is CASSQGSTEAFF. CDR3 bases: TGTGCCAGCAGCCAAGGTTCCACTGAAGCTTTCTTT.

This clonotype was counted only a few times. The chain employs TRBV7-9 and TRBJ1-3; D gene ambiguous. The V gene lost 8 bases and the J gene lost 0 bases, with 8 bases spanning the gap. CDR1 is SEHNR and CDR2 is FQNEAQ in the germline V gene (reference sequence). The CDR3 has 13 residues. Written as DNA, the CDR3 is TGTGCCAGCGGCCATAACTCTGGAAACACCATATATTTT. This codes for CASGHNSGNTIYF. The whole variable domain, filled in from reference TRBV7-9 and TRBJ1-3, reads DTGVSQNPRHKITKRGQNVTFRCDPISEHNRLYWYRQTLGQGPEFLTYFQNEAQLEKSRLLSDRFSAERPKGSFSTLEIQRTEQGDSAMYLCASGHNSGNTIYFGEGSWLTVV.

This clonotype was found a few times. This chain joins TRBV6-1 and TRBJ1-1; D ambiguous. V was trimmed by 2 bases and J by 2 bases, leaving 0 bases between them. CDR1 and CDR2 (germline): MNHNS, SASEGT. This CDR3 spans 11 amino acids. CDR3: CASSENTEAFF. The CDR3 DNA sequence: TGTGCCAGCAGTGAAAACACTGAAGCTTTCTTT.

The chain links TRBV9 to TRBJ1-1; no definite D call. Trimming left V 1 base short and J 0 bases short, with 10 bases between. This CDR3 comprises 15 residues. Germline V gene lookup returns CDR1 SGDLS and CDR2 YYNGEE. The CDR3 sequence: CASSVFGSLNTEAFF. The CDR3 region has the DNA TGTGCCAGCAGCGTATTTGGCAGTCTGAACACTGAAGCTTTCTTT.

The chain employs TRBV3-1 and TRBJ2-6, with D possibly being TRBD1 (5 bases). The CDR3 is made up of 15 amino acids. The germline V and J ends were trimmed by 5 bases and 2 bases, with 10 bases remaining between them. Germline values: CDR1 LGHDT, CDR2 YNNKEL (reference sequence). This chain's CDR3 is CASSFQGTGANVLTF. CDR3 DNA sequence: TGTGCCAGCAGCTTCCAGGGTACTGGGGCCAACGTCCTGACTTTC.

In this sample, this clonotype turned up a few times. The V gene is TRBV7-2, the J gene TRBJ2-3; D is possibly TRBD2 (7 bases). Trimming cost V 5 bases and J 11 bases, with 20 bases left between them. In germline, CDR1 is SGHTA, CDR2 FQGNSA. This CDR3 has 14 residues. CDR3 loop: CASSPRGAREEQYF. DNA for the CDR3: TGTGCCAGCAGCCCCCGGGGGGCGAGAGAGGAGCAGTATTTT. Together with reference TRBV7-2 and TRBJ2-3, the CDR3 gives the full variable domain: GAGVSQSPSNKVTEKGKDVELRCDPISGHTALYWYRQSLGQGLEFLIYFQGNSAPDKSGLPSDRFSAERTGGSVSTLTIQRTQQEDSAVYLCASSPRGAREEQYFGPGTRLTVL.

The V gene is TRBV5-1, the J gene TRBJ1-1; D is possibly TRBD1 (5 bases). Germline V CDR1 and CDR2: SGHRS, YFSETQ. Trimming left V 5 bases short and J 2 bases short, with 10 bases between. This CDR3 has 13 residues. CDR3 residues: CASRYDSNTEAFF. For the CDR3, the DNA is TGCGCCAGCAGATACGACAGCAACACTGAAGCTTTCTTT.

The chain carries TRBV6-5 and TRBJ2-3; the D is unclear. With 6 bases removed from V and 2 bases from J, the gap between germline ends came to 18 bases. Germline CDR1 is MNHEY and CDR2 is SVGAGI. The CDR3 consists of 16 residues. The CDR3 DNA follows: TGTGCCAGCAGAACCTTGACCGGGTTGGACACAGATACGCAGTATTTT. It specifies CASRTLTGLDTDTQYF.

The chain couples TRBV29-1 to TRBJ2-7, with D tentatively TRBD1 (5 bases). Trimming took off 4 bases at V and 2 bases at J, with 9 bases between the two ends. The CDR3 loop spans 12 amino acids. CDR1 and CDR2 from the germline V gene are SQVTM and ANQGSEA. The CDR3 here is CSVADRAYEQYF. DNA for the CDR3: TGCAGCGTTGCCGACAGAGCCTACGAGCAGTACTTC.

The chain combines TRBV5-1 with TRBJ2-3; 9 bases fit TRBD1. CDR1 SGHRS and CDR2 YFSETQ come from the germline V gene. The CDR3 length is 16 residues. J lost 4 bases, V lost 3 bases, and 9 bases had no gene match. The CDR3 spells CASSSPGTGSSDTQYF. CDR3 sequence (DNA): TGCGCCAGCAGCTCGCCCGGGACAGGGAGTTCAGATACGCAGTATTTT. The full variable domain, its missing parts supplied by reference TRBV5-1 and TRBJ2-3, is KAGVTQTPRYLIKTRGQQVTLSCSPISGHRSVSWYQQTPGQGLQFLFEYFSETQRNKGNFPGRFSGRQFSNSRSEMNVSTLELGDSALYLCASSSPGTGSSDTQYFGPGTRLTVL.

Here the CDR3 reads CSARDPGGWGTEAFF. In DNA, the CDR3 is TGCAGTGCTAGAGATCCGGGGGGCTGGGGTACTGAAGCTTTCTTT. The chain has TRBV20-1 and TRBJ1-1; D may be TRBD1 (6 bases). Germline assignment: CDR1 DFQATT and CDR2 SNEGSKA (reference sequence). The CDR3 length is 15 residues. Deletions cut 0 bases from V and 5 bases from J, with 16 bases between.

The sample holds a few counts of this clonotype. The CDR3, as DNA: TGCGCCAGCAGCTTCGACAGTAGCTCTGGAAACACCATATATTTT. It specifies CASSFDSSSGNTIYF. The chain combines TRBV5-1 with TRBJ1-3; TRBD1 might be the D (5 bases). The germline V gene has CDR1 SGHRS and CDR2 YFSETQ. Deletions cut 2 bases from V and 0 bases from J, with 9 bases between. The CDR3 contains 15 residues.

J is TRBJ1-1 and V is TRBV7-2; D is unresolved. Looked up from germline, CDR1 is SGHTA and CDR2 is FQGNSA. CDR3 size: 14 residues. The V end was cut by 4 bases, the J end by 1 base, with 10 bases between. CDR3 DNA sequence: TGTGCCAGCAGCTACGGGCCGGCGAACACTGAAGCTTTCTTT. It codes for CASSYGPANTEAFF.

DNA of the CDR3: TGTGCCAGCAGTGCCCGGGGCGCCTACAATGAGCAGTTCTTC. Protein sequence: CASSARGAYNEQFF. The J gene is TRBJ2-1, the V gene TRBV6-2 or TRBV6-3; D could derive from TRBD1 or TRBD2 (5 bases each). The CDR3 extends over 14 amino acids. Germline CDR1 and CDR2: MNHEY and SVGEGT. The V end lost 5 bases, the J end lost 2 bases, and 10 bases lay between the germline ends.

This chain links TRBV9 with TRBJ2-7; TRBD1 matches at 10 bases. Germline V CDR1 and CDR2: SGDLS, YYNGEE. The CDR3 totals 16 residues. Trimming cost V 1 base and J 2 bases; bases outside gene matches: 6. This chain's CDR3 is CASSVYPGTGAYEQYF. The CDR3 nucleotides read TGTGCCAGCAGCGTATATCCAGGGACAGGGGCCTACGAGCAGTACTTC. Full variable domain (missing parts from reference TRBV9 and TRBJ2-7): DSGVTQTPKHLITATGQRVTLRCSPRSGDLSVYWYQQSLDQGLQFLIQYYNGEERAKGNILERFSAQQFPDLHSELNLSSLELGDSALYFCASSVYPGTGAYEQYFGPGTRLTVT.

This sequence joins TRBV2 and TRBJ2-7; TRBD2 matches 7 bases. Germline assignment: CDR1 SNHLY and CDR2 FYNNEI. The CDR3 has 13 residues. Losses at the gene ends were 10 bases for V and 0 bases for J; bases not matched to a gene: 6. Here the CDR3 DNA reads TGTGCCACCTCGCGGGAGATCTCCTACGAGCAGTACGTC. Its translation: CATSREISYEQYV.